Listed below are T cell receptor beta chains from one sample, sequenced in a study of T cell responses to AZD1222 COVID-19 vaccine. The method was immunoSEQ multiplex PCR; TCRdb's version includes in-frame clones alone and lacks a portion of them. The data show about 97,000 clones, more than 85% seen once. The sample consisted of peripheral blood, taken on day 0 of AZD1222 vaccination. The receptors were sampled from an adult in good health. The CDR3 runs from the conserved cysteine through the conserved F or W.

v_gene	j_gene	CDR3aa
TRBV5-1	TRBJ1-3	CASSQLGQWGNTIYF
TRBV28	TRBJ2-2	CASSTLGQGIPGELFF
TRBV5-8	TRBJ2-7	CASSRYSGRGYEQYF
TRBV28	TRBJ2-7	CASRLTGEQYF
TRBV5-4	TRBJ1-1	CASSVNTEAFF
TRBV27	TRBJ1-6	CASSLSMANSPLHF
TRBV5-8	TRBJ2-3	CASRPGTGTRDTQYF
TRBV5-4	TRBJ1-4	CASSFGGGAANEKLFF
TRBV5-4	TRBJ1-4	CASSLTGGGEKLFF
TRBV19	TRBJ2-5	CASSKGGGYQETQYF
TRBV6-6	TRBJ1-5	CASSPGQGAGSNQPQHF
TRBV5-8	TRBJ1-2	CASSLFQGASPYGYTF
TRBV20-1	TRBJ1-1	CNPRGNTEAFF
TRBV15	TRBJ1-4	CATSRGTGEKLFF
TRBV30	TRBJ1-5	CAWSEGGSQPQHF
TRBV30	TRBJ1-1	CAWSRSMNTEAFF
TRBV4-1	TRBJ1-2	CASSPPPGSNHFKGGYTF
TRBV9	TRBJ2-3	CASSVGVAADTQYF
TRBV18	TRBJ2-7	CASSPTSGGTYEQYF
TRBV6-5	TRBJ2-7	CASTDGQGTYEQYF
TRBV29-1	TRBJ1-2	CSVEDRGNYGYTF
TRBV18	TRBJ1-1	CASSTRERGQSFYTEAFF
TRBV3-1/TRBV3-2	TRBJ1-2	CASSRRGRNYGYTF
TRBV4-2	TRBJ2-1	CASSKQGGSSSYNEQFF
TRBV5-4	TRBJ2-1	CASSLPRDEQFF
TRBV12-3/TRBV12-4	TRBJ1-4	CASSFWPGEKLFF
TRBV5-6	TRBJ2-2	CASSRSGQPNTGELFF
TRBV5-4	TRBJ2-7	CASSLGQGRNEQYF
TRBV7-9	TRBJ1-2	CASSFTGAEGYTF
TRBV28	TRBJ2-3	CATDAGTSGGNTDTQYF
TRBV9	TRBJ1-3	CASSDRGPGNTIYF
TRBV18	TRBJ2-3	CATLQGDSTDTQYF
TRBV27	TRBJ2-3	CASRQAGGLSDTQYF
TRBV28	TRBJ2-1	CASSHLTSGYNEQFF
TRBV10-3	TRBJ1-1	CAISKGTDTEAFF
TRBV28	TRBJ2-1	CASISGGLTTEQFF
TRBV5-5	TRBJ1-5	CASSSVGGNQPQHF
TRBV6-5	TRBJ1-2	CASSYFSDPSAYGYTF
TRBV5-1	TRBJ2-7	CASSSGLGTSGVTYEQYF
TRBV18	TRBJ2-3	CASSPGDTDTQYF
TRBV28	TRBJ2-5	CASSSRAGAGTQYF
TRBV7-6	TRBJ2-7	CASSVSGTSYEQYF
TRBV28	TRBJ1-3	CASRSGQGTGNTIYF